The rows below give T cell receptor beta chains drawn from one sample of a study of neurological immune-mediated disorders. TCRdb processed the 5' RACE reads anew with MiXCR; each CDR3 protein has one entry. This sample yields some 46,000 distinct CDR3 sequences, of which around 10% are seen a single time; 5.3% belongs to the top ten. Source material: PBMCs. The receptors were gathered from a man aged 65-85 years with HTLV-1-associated myelopathy (HAM/TSP). Each CDR3 is given with its conserved first and last residue. D genes are given only for firm matches. Where a row states a size, it is once, few, many or the class of an expanded clone; other rows omit it.

TRBJ2-7 | TRBV7-2 | many | NA | CASSPRLSSYEQYF | TGTGCCAGCAGCCCTCGCCTGAGCTCCTACGAGCAGTACTTC
TRBJ2-1 | TRBV7-6 | many | TRBD2 | CASSLTSGNVGGYNEQFF | TGTGCCAGCAGCTTAACTAGCGGGAACGTAGGGGGCTACAATGAGCAGTTCTTC
TRBJ2-1 | TRBV11-3 | many | NA | CASSLDQCNRYNEQFF | TGTGCCAGCAGCTTAGATCAGTGCAACCGTTACAATGAGCAGTTCTTC
TRBJ2-1 | TRBV27 | many | NA | CASSWLWTNNEQFF | TGTGCCAGCAGTTGGCTCTGGACAAACAATGAGCAGTTCTTC
TRBJ1-5 | TRBV7-9 | many | NA | CASSLASQPQHF | TGTGCCAGCAGCTTAGCAAGCCAGCCCCAGCATTTT
TRBJ2-5 | TRBV10-3 | few | TRBD2 | CAISGSGNQETQYF | TGTGCCATCAGTGGGAGCGGGAACCAAGAGACCCAGTACTTC
TRBJ1-5 | TRBV4-1 | many | NA | CASSPGPGRNQPQHF | TGCGCCAGCAGCCCGGGCCCCGGGAGGAATCAGCCCCAGCATTTT
TRBJ1-4 | TRBV10-3 | many | TRBD1 | CAISGDPGQEKLFF | TGTGCCATCAGTGGAGACCCGGGACAGGAAAAACTGTTTTTT
TRBJ2-5 | TRBV5-1 | many | NA | CASSLDTGPRPETQYF | TGCGCCAGCAGCTTGGATACGGGACCTCGACCAGAGACCCAGTACTTC
TRBJ2-2 | TRBV11-2 | many | NA | CASSPSTGQGSNTGELFF | TGTGCCAGCAGCCCCTCGACAGGCCAGGGCTCGAACACCGGGGAGCTGTTTTTT
TRBJ1-6 | TRBV6-6 | NA | TRBD1 | CASSYTRTGVPAPLHF | TGTGCCAGCAGTTACACTCGGACAGGGGTCCCGGCACCCCTCCACTTT
TRBJ1-6 | TRBV18 | NA | TRBD1 | CASSTGTGTSPLHF | TGTGCCAGCTCGACCGGGACAGGGACCTCACCCCTCCACTTT
TRBJ2-4 | TRBV20-1 | many | NA | CSASVAQGKNIQYF | TGCAGTGCTAGTGTGGCGCAGGGCAAAAACATTCAGTACTTC
TRBJ2-7 | TRBV7-8 | few | NA | CASSLRIQNHEQYF | TGTGCCAGCAGTTTAAGGATACAGAACCACGAGCAGTACTTC
TRBJ2-2 | TRBV12-3/TRBV12-4 | many | TRBD1 | CASKPRDRVTGELFF | TGTGCCAGCAAGCCCCGGGACAGGGTGACCGGGGAGCTGTTTTTT
TRBJ2-7 | TRBV20-1 | many | NA | CSATPTGYEQYF | TGCAGTGCTACACCGACGGGCTACGAGCAGTACTTC
TRBJ2-1 | TRBV11-2 | many | TRBD2 | CASSLFFLAGGGNNEQFF | TGTGCCAGCAGCTTATTCTTCCTAGCGGGAGGGGGAAACAATGAGCAGTTCTTC
TRBJ2-3 | TRBV6-4 | many | TRBD2 | CASSDLSREDTDTQYF | TGTGCCAGCAGTGATCTATCGCGGGAGGACACAGATACGCAGTATTTT
TRBJ1-2 | TRBV28 | NA | NA | CASRDEGNYGYTF | TGTGCCAGCAGGGACGAGGGGAACTATGGCTACACCTTC
TRBJ1-1 | TRBV28 | few | TRBD1 | CASSRDREVGFF | TGTGCCAGCAGTCGGGACAGGGAGGTCGGTTTCTTT
TRBJ1-6 | TRBV5-1 | many | NA | CASSLGRDNSPLHF | TGCGCCAGCAGCTTGGGACGGGATAATTCACCCCTCCACTTT
TRBJ2-2 | TRBV28 | many | NA | CASSPTALNTGELFF | TGTGCCAGCAGCCCCACGGCGCTGAACACCGGGGAGCTGTTTTTT
TRBJ2-7 | TRBV5-6 | NA | TRBD1 | CASPVGQAYEQYF | TGCGCCAGCCCCGTTGGACAGGCCTACGAGCAGTACTTC
TRBJ2-3 | TRBV20-1 | many | NA | CSALPPTDTQYF | TGCAGTGCCTTACCCCCCACAGATACGCAGTATTTT
TRBJ2-5 | TRBV12-3/TRBV12-4 | many | NA | CASNVGGTGGTESETQYF | TGTGCCAGCAACGTAGGGGGGACCGGCGGGACTGAGTCGGAGACCCAGTACTTC
TRBJ1-5 | TRBV29-1 | many | NA | CSVRADSNQPQHF | TGCAGCGTTCGGGCCGATAGCAATCAGCCCCAGCATTTT
TRBJ2-5 | TRBV18 | many | TRBD1 | CASSPDRQNRETQYF | TGTGCCAGCTCGCCGGACAGGCAGAACAGGGAGACCCAGTACTTC
TRBJ2-1 | TRBV6-6 | many | NA | CASSESLYEQFF | TGTGCCAGCAGTGAGAGTCTCTATGAGCAGTTCTTC
TRBJ2-2 | TRBV5-1 | many | NA | CASSRTGWTQSAGELFF | TGCGCCAGCAGCCGGACGGGGTGGACACAGAGTGCCGGGGAGCTGTTTTTT
TRBJ2-3 | TRBV4-2 | many | TRBD2 | CASSPLRKRESDGQDTQYF | TGTGCCAGCAGCCCCCTGAGGAAGCGGGAGAGCGATGGGCAGGATACGCAGTATTTT
TRBJ2-3 | TRBV10-3 | many | TRBD2 | CASRGSGSNSGTDTQYF | TGTGCCTCCCGAGGTAGCGGGAGTAATTCCGGCACAGATACGCAGTATTTT
TRBJ1-2 | TRBV9 | many | NA | CASSEQGSYGYTF | TGTGCCAGCAGCGAGCAGGGGTCCTATGGCTACACCTTC
TRBJ1-1 | TRBV24-1 | many | NA | CATSDKRGGKEAFF | TGTGCCACCAGTGATAAGAGGGGCGGCAAGGAAGCTTTCTTT
TRBJ1-4 | TRBV5-1 | many | TRBD1 | CASSFRGREEKLFF | TGCGCCAGCAGCTTCAGGGGGCGGGAGGAAAAACTGTTTTTT
TRBJ2-3 | TRBV9 | many | NA | CASSVNENTQYF | TGTGCCAGCAGCGTAAACGAAAATACGCAGTATTTT
TRBJ2-3 | TRBV7-9 | many | NA | CASSLQADTQYF | TGTGCCAGCAGCTTACAAGCAGATACGCAGTATTTT
TRBJ2-2 | TRBV6-6 | many | TRBD2 | CASSPGLAGGNTGELFF | TGTGCCAGCAGTCCGGGACTAGCGGGAGGGAACACCGGGGAGCTGTTTTTT
TRBJ1-5 | TRBV7-2 | many | NA | CASSLAGQPQHF | TGTGCCAGCAGCTTAGCAGGTCAGCCCCAGCATTTT
TRBJ2-2 | TRBV5-1 | many | NA | CASSLVSGASIATGELFF | TGCGCCAGCAGCTTGGTGTCCGGGGCGAGCATCGCGACCGGGGAGCTGTTTTTT
TRBJ2-7 | TRBV3-1 | many | NA | CASSGRVPGLDSYEQYF | TGTGCCAGCAGCGGACGGGTACCGGGACTGGACTCCTACGAGCAGTACTTC
TRBJ2-7 | TRBV7-9 | many | NA | CASSAHSYEQYF | TGTGCCAGCAGCGCCCACAGCTACGAGCAGTACTTC
TRBJ2-1 | TRBV5-1 | many | NA | CASSLTGFGEQFF | TGCGCCAGCAGCCTTACAGGGTTTGGTGAGCAGTTCTTC
TRBJ1-5 | TRBV7-2 | many | NA | CASSLGGSSNQPQHF | TGTGCCAGCAGCTTAGGGGGCAGCAGCAATCAGCCCCAGCATTTT
TRBJ2-7 | TRBV7-2 | many | TRBD2 | CASSVAGSGLREQYF | TGTGCCAGCTCCGTAGCGGGAAGCGGTCTACGGGAGCAGTACTTC
TRBJ2-5 | TRBV7-8 | many | NA | CASSPGTVFGETQYF | TGTGCCAGCAGCCCCGGGACCGTTTTTGGGGAGACCCAGTACTTC
TRBJ2-1 | TRBV7-2 | many | NA | CASTFREVSNEQFF | TGTGCCAGCACCTTTAGGGAAGTGAGCAATGAGCAGTTCTTC
TRBJ1-1 | TRBV6-2/TRBV6-3 | many | TRBD1 | CASRPTGAMNTEAFF | TGTGCCAGCAGGCCGACAGGGGCCATGAACACTGAAGCTTTCTTT